Following are 25 T cell receptor beta chains from one sample sequenced in a study of PD-L1 blockade in urothelial cancer (dated by TCRdb to the late 2010s). The library was obtained by the immunoSEQ multiplex PCR assay. This is the immuneACCESS table as TCRdb keeps it, with only in-frame sequences that have V and J called. A part of the clones is gone; compared with another copy, unresolved V genes explain less than half, and the rest is unexplained. This sample lists 90,000 or so clones; 80% to 90% were detected once. The ten top clones hold over 0.95% of the sample. The time point label, read with the paper, signifies: pretreatment peripheral blood. Source: PBMCs, taken around atezolizumab (anti-PD-L1) treatment. All receptors derive from an elderly woman with urothelial cancer.

The chain has TRBV28 and TRBJ2-7, with a possible D match to TRBD1 (5 bases). Germline CDR1 is MDHEN and CDR2 is SYDVKM. CDR3 length: 14 residues. Trimming removed 5 bases from V and 3 bases from J, with 14 bases in between. The CDR3, as DNA: TGTGCCAGCAGTCTTGTAGGGGCGGACTACGAGCAGTACTTC. Residues: CASSLVGADYEQYF.

The chain joins TRBV5-4 to TRBJ2-1; maybe TRBD1 (6 bases). This CDR3 has 13 residues. With 4 bases removed from V and 4 bases from J, the gap between germline ends came to 9 bases. Germline CDR1 SGHNT, CDR2 YYREEE (reference sequence). The CDR3 nucleotides read TGTGCCAGCAGCGTGGACAGATACAATGAGCAGTTCTTC. Translated, it gives CASSVDRYNEQFF.

V is TRBV29-1 and J is TRBJ2-7; 8 nucleotides match TRBD2. The junction had 13 bases not matched to a gene; V was cut back by 3 bases and J by 0 bases. Looked up from germline, CDR1 is SQVTM and CDR2 is ANQGSEA. The CDR3 runs to 17 residues. CDR3 residues: CSVDGYTPGTSSYEQYF. CDR3 nucleotide sequence: TGCAGCGTTGACGGGTATACCCCCGGGACTAGCTCCTACGAGCAGTACTTC.

The chain is built from TRBV4-1 and TRBJ2-7; weak D call: TRBD2 (5 bases). The V gene's germline CDR1 is MGHRA and CDR2 YSYEKL. V was shortened by 0 bases and J by 2 bases, with 8 bases between the two germline ends. CDR3 size: 14 residues. Here the CDR3 reads CASSQDGVPYEQYF. Written as DNA, the CDR3 is TGCGCCAGCAGCCAAGACGGGGTACCCTACGAGCAGTACTTC.

V gene TRBV18 combines with J gene TRBJ1-1; D is undetermined. The CDR3 contains 14 residues. Germline CDR1 and CDR2: KGHSH and LQKENI. Trimming shortened V by 2 bases and J by 5 bases, and 12 bases separated the two germline ends. The CDR3 loop reads CASSPYEGLTEAFF. The DNA for the CDR3 is TGTGCCAGCTCACCATATGAGGGTCTGACTGAAGCTTTCTTT.

The V and J genes are TRBV5-3 and TRBJ2-1; the match to TRBD2 covers 10 bases. TRBV5-3 is sorted into the ORF group, with uncertain function. The CDR3 consists of 19 residues. The V gene end was trimmed by 3 bases and the J gene end by 3 bases; junction bases not matched to a gene: 15. This chain's CDR3 is CARSSAGTSAPGSYNEQFF. The DNA of the CDR3 is TGTGCCAGAAGCTCCGCCGGGACTAGCGCCCCAGGGAGCTACAATGAGCAGTTCTTC.

The chain links TRBV15 to TRBJ1-4; no clear D. CDR1 is LNHNV and CDR2 is YYDKDF in the germline V gene (reference sequence). V was pared by 0 bases and J by 13 bases, with 15 bases between. The CDR3 has 14 residues. The CDR3 nucleotides read TGTGCCACCAGCAGAGAGCGCCGCGACGAGGGACTGTTTTTT. Its translation is CATSRERRDEGLFF. Complete variable domain (other parts from reference TRBV15 and TRBJ1-4): DAMVIQNPRYQVTQFGKPVTLSCSQTLNHNVMYWYQQKSSQAPKLLFHYYDKDFNNEADTPDNFQSRRPNTSFCFLDIRSPGLGDTAMYLCATSRERRDEGLFFGSGTQLSVL.

The V call is TRBV30, the J call TRBJ1-1; D uncertain. The germline gives CDR1 GTSNPN, CDR2 SVGIG (reference sequence). This CDR3 is 14 amino acids long. Trimming pared 2 bases from V and 4 bases from J, leaving 14 bases between. CDR3 sequence (DNA): TGTGCCTGGAGTCGAACAGTTGGTGTCACTGAAGCTTTCTTT. This translates into CAWSRTVGVTEAFF.

The chain is built from TRBV27 and TRBJ2-2; a possible D gene is TRBD1 (5 bases). This CDR3 comprises 15 residues. V lost 5 bases and J lost 7, with 17 bases in between. Germline V gene sequence: CDR1 MNHEY, CDR2 SMNVEV (reference sequence). The CDR3 reads CASSQETHRFGELFF. The CDR3 region has the DNA TGTGCCAGCAGTCAAGAAACTCACAGGTTCGGGGAGCTGTTTTTT.

J is TRBJ2-1 and V is TRBV7-9, with TRBD2 identical over 7 bases. CDR1 and CDR2 from the germline V gene are SEHNR and FQNEAQ (reference sequence). The CDR3 runs 15 residues. Unmatched junction bases numbered 5, after V lost 3 bases and J lost 3 bases. CDR3 in amino acids: CASSFREGHYNEQFF. In DNA form, the CDR3 reads TGTGCCAGCAGCTTCAGGGAGGGCCACTACAATGAGCAGTTCTTC. The full variable domain, completed using reference TRBV7-9 and TRBJ2-1, is DTGVSQNPRHKITKRGQNVTFRCDPISEHNRLYWYRQTLGQGPEFLTYFQNEAQLEKSRLLSDRFSAERPKGSFSTLEIQRTEQGDSAMYLCASSFREGHYNEQFFGPGTRLTVL.

The chain recombines TRBV7-2 with TRBJ2-1, with 14 bases aligning to TRBD2. This CDR3 has 12 residues. With 6 bases clipped from V and 13 bases from J, the junction kept 2 bases outside the gene matches. Germline CDR1 reads SGHTA; CDR2 reads FQGNSA. Written as DNA, the CDR3 is TGTGCCAGCAGAGGACTAGCGGGAGGACAGTTCTTC. Amino acid sequence: CASRGLAGGQFF.

This sequence joins TRBV5-1 and TRBJ2-1; a possible D gene is TRBD1 (6 bases). The V end lost 1 base, the J end lost 8 bases, and 10 bases lay between the germline ends. CDR3 length equals 13 residues. The germline V gene has CDR1 SGHRS and CDR2 YFSETQ. CDR3 bases: TGCGCCAGCAGCTTGTCACAGGGTTATGAGCAGTTCTTC. Protein product: CASSLSQGYEQFF.

The V gene is TRBV2, the J gene TRBJ1-2; possibly TRBD1 for D (5 bases). V lost 6 bases and J 0 bases, leaving 14 bases between the germline ends. The CDR3 consists of 15 residues. CDR1 and CDR2 from the germline V gene are SNHLY and FYNNEI. CDR3 nucleotide sequence: TGTGCCAGCAGCTCGACAGACCTCTCTAACTATGGCTACACCTTC. Its protein product is CASSSTDLSNYGYTF.

The rearrangement uses TRBV28 and TRBJ1-5, with D uncertain. V shed 3 bases and J shed 2 bases, with 11 bases lying between them. The length of the CDR3 is 15 residues. Looked up from germline, CDR1 is MDHEN and CDR2 is SYDVKM. The CDR3 protein is CASSLSMAGNQPQHF. The CDR3 DNA sequence: TGTGCCAGCAGTTTGTCAATGGCAGGCAATCAGCCCCAGCATTTT.

The chain carries TRBV11-2 and TRBJ2-2; weak D call: TRBD1 (5 bases). Germline V gene lookup returns CDR1 SGHAT and CDR2 FQNNGV. V lost 5 bases and J lost 5, with 9 bases in between. The CDR3 runs 13 residues. The CDR3 here is CASSLRETGELFF. CDR3 coding DNA: TGTGCCAGCAGCCTCAGGGAAACCGGGGAGCTGTTTTTT.

This chain links TRBV7-9 with TRBJ2-2; TRBD1 is a possible D gene (6 bases). CDR1 and CDR2 from the germline V gene are SEHNR and FQNEAQ (reference sequence). Between the trimmed V and J ends, which lost 5 bases and 0 bases, there was a span of 13 bases. CDR3 length equals 16 residues. The CDR3 protein is CASSRSTGSNTGELFF. In DNA form, the CDR3 reads TGTGCCAGCAGCAGGTCGACAGGCTCGAACACCGGGGAGCTGTTTTTT.

This chain joins TRBV29-1 and TRBJ2-6; D perhaps matches TRBD1 (6 bases). CDR1 is SQVTM and CDR2 is ANQGSEA in the germline V gene. V gave up 7 bases and J gave up 0 bases, with 13 bases separating them. This CDR3 contains 15 residues. CDR3 DNA sequence: TGCAGCGCACAGGGACGAGGCTCTGGGGCCAACGTCCTGACTTTC. Encoded protein: CSAQGRGSGANVLTF.

The chain combines TRBV7-6 with TRBJ2-3; tentatively, D is TRBD2 (6 bases). The CDR3 has 16 residues. The V gene's germline CDR1 is SGHVS and CDR2 FNYEAQ. Trimming stripped 5 bases from V and 0 bases from J, with 15 bases between. CDR3 DNA sequence: TGTGCCAGCAGCCCCCGGGTTAGCGGTAGCACAGATACGCAGTATTTT. It is translated as CASSPRVSGSTDTQYF.

The CDR3 DNA reads as TGTGCCAGCAGCTTACCCGGGTTTGAAGCTTTCTTT. Protein product: CASSLPGFEAFF. The chain employs TRBV11-1 and TRBJ1-1; D unresolved. The ends were cut back, 2 bases at V and 7 bases at J, with 8 bases in the middle. Germline loops: CDR1 SGHAT, CDR2 FQDESV (reference sequence). CDR3 length: 12 residues.

The chain is built from TRBV6-5 and TRBJ1-3; 7 bases align to TRBD1. CDR1 MNHEY and CDR2 SVGAGI come from the germline V gene. The length of the CDR3 is 15 residues. Germline trimming cut 6 bases from V and 1 base from J; bases unmatched to any gene: 6. CDR3 DNA sequence: TGTGCCAGCAGGAGAACAGGGGATTCTGGAAACACCATATATTTT. Its protein is CASRRTGDSGNTIYF.

This clone is a singleton in its sample. This chain links TRBV9 with TRBJ2-3; D is possibly TRBD2 (6 bases). Germline V gene lookup returns CDR1 SGDLS and CDR2 YYNGEE. V was trimmed by 0 bases and J by 7 bases, leaving 15 bases between them. CDR3 length: 15 amino acids. The CDR3 loop is CASSVEGTGSNTQYF. CDR3 DNA: TGTGCCAGCAGCGTAGAGGGGACTGGGAGTAATACGCAGTATTTT.

The rearrangement uses TRBV9 and TRBJ2-1; no reliable D call. This CDR3 comprises 17 residues. Germline V gene sequence: CDR1 SGDLS, CDR2 YYNGEE. Trimming shortened V by 0 bases and J by 0 bases, and 13 bases separated the two germline ends. As DNA, the CDR3 is TGTGCCAGCAGCGTAGGACTGCTCGGAGTCTCCTACAATGAGCAGTTCTTC. Its protein product is CASSVGLLGVSYNEQFF.

The J gene is TRBJ1-3, the V gene TRBV28; 7 positions agree with TRBD1. Germline-derived CDR1 and CDR2 are MDHEN and SYDVKM. V shed 4 bases and J 5 bases; nucleotides not matched to a gene: 8. The CDR3 has 15 amino acids. The CDR3 reads CASSSLDRARNTIYF. In nucleotides, the CDR3 is TGTGCCAGCAGTTCACTTGACAGGGCAAGAAACACCATATATTTT.

This chain uses TRBV11-1 with TRBJ2-3; 10 positions agree with TRBD1. The CDR3 extends over 14 amino acids. V dropped 4 bases and J dropped 5; count of bases not matched to a gene: 3. Per the germline V gene, CDR1 is SGHAT and CDR2 is FQDESV (reference sequence). The CDR3 nucleotides read TGTGCCAGCAGCTCCCGGGACAGGGGAGATACGCAGTATTTT. It is translated as CASSSRDRGDTQYF.

The chain links TRBV19 to TRBJ2-7; 9 nucleotides line up with TRBD2. Losses at the gene ends were 6 bases for V and 2 bases for J; bases not matched to a gene: 5. CDR3 length equals 14 residues. CDR1 and CDR2 (germline): LNHDA, SQIVND (reference sequence). This chain's CDR3 is CASSRAGGPYEQYF. The CDR3 nucleotides read TGTGCCAGTAGCAGGGCGGGAGGGCCCTACGAGCAGTACTTC.